This T cell receptor (beta chain) is from a study of cytomegalovirus exposure and HLA in healthy donors (dated by TCRdb to about 2017). With regard to the full study: An earlier analysis of several hundred of the donors reported 250 to 300 Gb of sequence data and 100 million to 140 million unique TCR beta sequences from roughly 180 million T cells. An early release that covered 500 to 800 HLA-typed donors contained approximately 300 gigabases of sequencing data and around 85 million unique TCR sequences. Among the roughly 400 genotyped donors, around 81% belonged to the genetic ancestry cluster associated with self-reported Caucasian donors. The study aimed to test whether cataloging public T cell receptors could reveal signatures of past pathogen exposure. The study used immunosequencing to profile the T cell repertoires of under 700 subjects and linked those repertoires to cytomegalovirus serostatus. Along with the roughly 700-subject first cohort, a separate validation cohort of over a hundred different subjects was used. To predict cytomegalovirus infection status, the study brought together high-throughput TCR immunosequencing, statistical association of individual TCRs with disease status, and machine learning. A later analysis re-examined previously published TCR beta repertoires from hundreds of donors and added high-resolution HLA genotyping to investigate patterns of TCR occurrence. Rather than using new phenotypic data, the later analysis identified candidate immune exposures from TCR beta sequences and from how often those sequences occurred across donors. In an earlier analysis of about 590 of the donors, high-throughput TCR beta sequencing was used to judge whether each TCR beta V gene segment behaved as functional or pseudogenic. Donor age, sex, ethnicity and CMV serostatus were compiled together with the repertoire data. Genome-wide SNP genotypes for about 60% of the roughly 700 donors were used in a later genetic analysis, which treated that subset as a discovery cohort. Every discovery cohort repertoire had been produced on one sequencing platform. HLA typing covered class I and class II loci at four-digit resolution. Typing coverage differed by locus: A, B, C, DRB1 and DQB1 were typed in roughly 620-630 donors, DQA1 in 500 to 550, DPA1 in around 610, and DPB1 in around 490. Five DR-DQ haplotypes were handled as single units for association and clustering because linkage in the cohort was strong. On average, around 240,000 unique TCR beta nucleotide sequences were sequenced per donor among 398 genotyped donors of the cohort, with about 17% of those sequences being non-productive.

On the study overall, not on this receptor specifically: Most TCR sequences were observed very rarely across donors, whereas some public TCRs were present in many individuals. Cytomegalovirus status was reported to be diagnosed by the classifier with high specificity and sensitivity in both the original and validation cohorts. Compared with equally common non-associated chains, HLA-associated TCR beta chains in a later analysis were more clonally expanded and had lower generation probabilities. The authors suggested that the approach could potentially be generalized to other disease states and immunological phenotypes. CMV serostatus was the only immune exposure information available for the cohort. Some 15 rarely observed V segments, including chromosome 9 orphons, were excluded from the earlier analysis of approximately 500 of the donors because counts were too low. In a later genetic analysis, fewer N-insertions in productive TCRs were reported among donors in an Asian-associated ancestry cluster than the roughly 700-donor mean. Sequencing depth was assumed to be roughly uniform across donors in the presence/absence analyses, though that assumption may not hold. An earlier analysis of 587 of the donors showed that most TCR beta V segments appeared in productive rearrangements either about 87% or about 30% of the time, which broadly matched IMGT annotations. In this cohort, only TCR beta chains were sequenced, and detectable features were limited by the absence of alpha or paired-chain data. A later genetic analysis associated a missense DCLRE1C variant with V-gene and J-gene trimming of TCR beta chains, and an independent cohort replicated the association. HLA typing was unavailable for some donors at each locus, so association tests used only the typed subset. A further reported finding was that TCR beta sequences accurately predicted the HLA-A and HLA-B alleles for most subjects in the first cohort. A later analysis reported that several top co-occurrence clusters appeared linked to parvovirus B19, influenza, CMV and Epstein-Barr virus. A few of the identified cytomegalovirus-associated TCR beta chains were confirmed in vitro to be specific for cytomegalovirus antigens. At a false discovery rate of 0.05, a later analysis linked some 17,000 TCR beta sequences to specific HLA alleles. In a later analysis, most CMV-associated TCR beta chains were found to appear HLA-restricted, with HLA associations seemingly driven largely by CMV exposure. The study gave a list of about 150 TCR beta chains associated with cytomegalovirus. A later analysis found that TCR association rates varied across HLA loci, with DRB1 alleles showing the most associated TCRs and HLA-C alleles the fewest. Assigning TCR associations to individual alleles was difficult when HLA alleles, especially DR and DQ, strongly co-occurred. Correlated functional status among segregating V segments might be attributable to linkage disequilibrium, but an unknown experimental factor could not be ruled out. The sequencing pipeline was judged likely to have produced a cluster of highly shared sequence variants as a technical artifact.

Preparation of the library involved the immunoSEQ multiplex PCR assay. A mixture of 60 forward primers for TCR Vbeta segments and 13 reverse primers for TCR Jbeta segments was used in the multiplex PCR. The CDR3 region of rearranged TCR beta genes was amplified from genomic DNA by a multiplex PCR assay. On the Illumina HiSeq System, the amplified TCR beta libraries were sequenced as 87-base-pair reads. On the authors' methods: A later analysis tallied roughly 80 million unique TCR beta chains across the 666 repertoires, and about 10 million of those chains were shared by two or more donors. To remove PCR and sequencing errors, raw reads were error-corrected and collapsed into unique sequences using a nearest-neighbor algorithm that merged closely related sequences. Alignment of CDR3 sequences to IMGT reference sequences was used to assign V, D and J gene segments. For a sequence to be retained, a match of at least six nucleotides to both a V gene segment and a J gene segment was required. A rearrangement counted as productive if the CDR3 had no stop codons and remained in frame with V and J, and every other rearrangement counted as non-productive. Following IMGT convention, CDR3 was defined as the stretch from the second conserved V-encoded cysteine to the conserved J-encoded phenylalanine. In an earlier analysis of roughly 610 of the donors, sequences lacking an unambiguous match to a single V gene segment were excluded. An earlier analysis of approximately 590 of the donors called V segments functional above 56.7% productive rearrangements and segregating when the between-donor standard deviation exceeded 5%. A statistical classification framework was built for diagnosing cytomegalovirus status from the catalog of TCR beta chain sequences. A later analysis assigned V and J genes by comparing TCR nucleotide sequences with IMGT/GENE-DB human TR gene sequences. In a later analysis, CDR3 sequences and most-parsimonious VDJ recombination scenarios were assigned using the TCRdist pipeline. In a later analysis, every TCR beta chain was defined by the combination of its CDR3 amino acid sequence and its V-gene family, and reads without a unique V-gene family were dropped. In a later analysis, around 650 highly shared, low-generation-probability nucleotide sequences were removed to address suspected cross-contamination and a sequencing artifact. In a later analysis, a clonal expansion index for each public chain was calculated from normalized within-repertoire ranks of inferred template counts. Generation probabilities in a later analysis came from a VDJ recombination model fitted to out-of-frame rearrangements, and those results were checked against IGoR. A later analysis scored TCR-TCR, TCR-HLA and TCR-CMV co-occurrence with hypergeometric tests, applying a repertoire-size bias correction to TCR pairs. False discovery rates were estimated in a later analysis by permuting HLA or CMV assignments 20 times. In a later analysis, co-occurring TCRs were grouped using DBSCAN, with TCRdist sequence similarity added in when clustering inside HLA-allele-positive subsets. For co-occurrence clustering, repertoires with fewer than 30,000 or more than 120,000 public chains were excluded, along with 5 or 6 repertoires with anomalous nucleotide sharing. Entries here come from immuneACCESS through TCRdb and include only in-frame sequences with V and J called. Some clones fail to appear in such tables; in the studies checked, an unresolved V gene covers under half of the shortfall, and the cause of the remainder is unknown. V, J and clone size are taken as reported in that table, and D and trimming were inferred from the DNA itself. Recorded for this sample are approximately 150,000 clones; under 75% of them occurred a single time. The ten largest clonotypes hold about 7.1% of the sample.

The cohort consisted of more than 650 healthy bone marrow donors. At the time of sampling, every cohort member was nominally healthy, though immune exposures that went unrecorded were likely present. The donor tested CMV seropositive, placing the donor among the approximately 290 seropositive members of the cohort. A peripheral blood sample was collected from each donor, and TCR beta sequencing was performed on peripheral blood mononuclear cells. Genomic DNA was extracted from the blood cell samples with the Qiagen DNeasy Blood Extraction Kit. Concerning this clone itself: The antigen this receptor binds is unknown. Qualities for individual bases were not recorded, and no much larger clone is one base off.

The receptor was isolated from a woman aged 55 to 70 in good health and CMV-seropositive. Sequencing used PBMCs.

The sequenced DNA: TGTGCCAGCAGCTTGGACGGTGCAGGGCAAATGAACACTGAAGCTTTCTTT. The encoded protein is CASSLDGAGQMNTEAFF. This sequence uses TRBV5-4 and TRBJ1-1; the D gene is perhaps TRBD1, from 5 matching bases. Trimming removed 0 bases from V and 0 bases from J, leaving 15 bases between the germline ends. The germline V gene (reference sequence) specifies SGHNT as CDR1 and YYREEE as CDR2. The CDR3 starts with the cysteine, ends with the phenylalanine, and has 17 residues. The DNA shown is the 51-base CDR3, in frame from base 1.